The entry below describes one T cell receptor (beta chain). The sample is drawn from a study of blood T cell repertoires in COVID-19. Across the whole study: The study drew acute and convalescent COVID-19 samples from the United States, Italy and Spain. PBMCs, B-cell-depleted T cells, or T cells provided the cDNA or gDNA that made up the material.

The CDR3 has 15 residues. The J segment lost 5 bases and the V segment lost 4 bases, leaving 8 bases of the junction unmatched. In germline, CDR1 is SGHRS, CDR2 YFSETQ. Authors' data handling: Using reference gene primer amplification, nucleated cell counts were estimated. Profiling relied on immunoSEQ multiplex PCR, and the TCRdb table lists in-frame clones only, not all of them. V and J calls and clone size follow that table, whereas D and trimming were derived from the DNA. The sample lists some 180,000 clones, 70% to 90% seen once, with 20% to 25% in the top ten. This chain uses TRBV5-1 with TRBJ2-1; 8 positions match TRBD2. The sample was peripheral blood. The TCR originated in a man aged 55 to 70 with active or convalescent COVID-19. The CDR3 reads CASSPRPGGDNEQFF. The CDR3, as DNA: TGCGCCAGCAGCCCCCGTCCGGGGGGGGACAATGAGCAGTTCTTC.